Below, one TCR beta chain is given with its context. Its target is not known. The sample is drawn from a study of T cell repertoires in ileal Crohn's disease. Study summary: Operated complications were stricturing disease (roughly 60%) and penetrating disease (around 39%). Around 500 nanograms of biopsy DNA per sample underwent TCRB immunosequencing. MI samples are biopsies from the surgical specimen's proximal margin. Study findings and constraints: Clonal expansions were more frequent in active smokers than non-smokers at surgery.

Time point indicated: proximal margin of the surgical specimen (macroscopically non-inflamed). With 0 bases removed from V and 5 bases from J, the gap between germline ends came to 16 bases. The V gene's germline CDR1 is SEHNR and CDR2 FQNEAQ (reference sequence). This CDR3 region has 17 residues. Sequenced by immunoSEQ multiplex PCR; TCRdb stores in-frame clones only, minus some. The repertoire holds 7,200 or so clones, with about two thirds as singletons. The chain uses TRBV7-9 and TRBJ1-4; tentative D call: TRBD1 (5 bases). The receptor comes from an adult with Crohn's disease. The sample comprised ileal tissue. The CDR3 region is CASSLANAGRGNEKLFF. CDR3 in DNA: TGTGCCAGCAGCTTAGCGAACGCGGGACGGGGGAATGAAAAACTGTTTTTT. Full variable domain (missing parts from reference TRBV7-9 and TRBJ1-4): DTGVSQNPRHKITKRGQNVTFRCDPISEHNRLYWYRQTLGQGPEFLTYFQNEAQLEKSRLLSDRFSAERPKGSFSTLEIQRTEQGDSAMYLCASSLANAGRGNEKLFFGSGTQLSVL.